This TCR beta chain was identified during a study of cytomegalovirus exposure and HLA in healthy donors. The PCR contained 60 Vbeta and 13 Jbeta primers. Profiling relied on immunoSEQ multiplex PCR, and the TCRdb table lists in-frame clones only, not all of them. Among around 50,000 clones, around 81% were seen once, and the ten largest hold around 8.1%. This clone was observed a handful of times. The clonotype comes from a young man in good health and CMV-seropositive. What was sequenced was PBMCs.

The CDR3 here is CASRTSGGATDTQYF. The CDR3 DNA reads TGTGCCAGCAGGACAAGCGGGGGGGCCACAGATACGCAGTATTTT. The chain combines TRBV6-5 with TRBJ2-3; 10 nucleotides line up with TRBD2. Germline V gene lookup returns CDR1 MNHEY and CDR2 SVGAGI. V gave up 6 bases and J gave up 2 bases; unmatched junction bases: 5. The CDR3 extends over 15 amino acids.